This T cell receptor beta chain is from a study of cytomegalovirus exposure and HLA in healthy donors. Whole-study findings and limits: It was shown in a later analysis that HLA-associated TCR beta chains were more clonally expanded than other, equally common chains. According to the study, 160 or so TCR beta chains were cytomegalovirus-associated. A later analysis found TCR association rates differed by HLA locus, highest for DRB1 and lowest for HLA-C.

After removal of 7 bases from V and 0 bases from J, the junction contained 7 bases not matched to a gene. Looked up from germline, CDR1 is SGHAT and CDR2 is FQNNGV. This CDR3 comprises 15 residues. 60 Vbeta and 13 Jbeta primers were used in PCR. Original analysis: Per a later analysis, the number of unique TCR beta chains was approximately 80 million, of which some 10 million were shared. Some clones are missing from TCRdb's copy, which holds only in-frame ones; the method was immunoSEQ multiplex PCR. V, J and clone size derive from that table, while D and trimming were established from the DNA sequence. This sample contains tens of thousands of clones. Worth noting for this clone: Its antigen is still unknown.

The clonotype comes from a female donor in good health and CMV-seropositive. V is TRBV11-2 and J is TRBJ2-3, with 7 bases fitting TRBD2. Specimen: PBMCs. In DNA, the CDR3 is TGTGCCAGCATAGCTCGGGGAGGGAGCACAGATACGCAGTATTTT. It specifies CASIARGGSTDTQYF.